This TCR beta chain originates from a study of regulatory T cells in long-lasting Graves disease. HTBI primers from iRepertoire and Arm-PCR of CDR3 regions yielded the TCR beta libraries. TCRdb reanalysed the multiplex PCR reads using MiXCR and keeps one entry per CDR3 protein. The profile shows about 540,000 distinct CDR3 sequences, roughly 14% of them singletons. Time point specified: newly diagnosed GD, antithyroid drugs for less than 3 months. PBMC-derived RNA was used for the TCR library. This CDR3 is built from 14 residues. The germline V gene encodes CDR1 SGHVS and CDR2 FNYEAQ. The junction had 4 bases not matched to a gene; V was cut back by 5 bases and J by 3 bases. The data were also submitted as part of a second study, on T cells in Graves' hyperthyroidism and ophthalmopathy.

The V call is TRBV7-6, the J call TRBJ2-7; 10 bases are shared with TRBD1. This TCR came from a man aged 25-40 years with Graves disease. The source was peripheral blood mononuclear cells (PBMCs), collected at new diagnosis, from a patient treated with antithyroid drugs. CDR3 bases: TGTGCCAGCAGCCGGGGACAGGGGTTCTACGAGCAGTACTTC. Amino acids: CASSRGQGFYEQYF.